The 23 T cell receptor beta chains below were found in one sample sequenced in a study of metastatic and nonmetastatic thyroid tumors. No patient received treatment before thyroid surgery. TCRdb redid the clone calls on the PCR reads using MiXCR. This table has approximately 50,000 clones, 20% to 25% appearing once. The sample comprised blood. These receptors originate from a female donor with papillary thyroid cancer or a benign thyroid nodule (not recorded which). Some clones in this sample may be carry-over from other donors' samples.

The gene calls are TRBV12-3 or TRBV12-4 and TRBJ1-5; D is undetermined. V was shortened by 3 bases and J by 3 bases, with 12 bases between the two germline ends. This CDR3 is 15 amino acids long. For the CDR3, the DNA is TGTGCCAGCAGTTTTCATGGGGTCCTCAATCAGCCCCAGCATTTT. Its protein is CASSFHGVLNQPQHF.

This clone was seen ten or more times. V is TRBV4-1 and J is TRBJ2-1, with TRBD2 matching 9 bases. Germline-derived CDR1 and CDR2 are MGHRA and YSYEKL. There are 15 residues in the CDR3. J was trimmed by 3 bases and V by 2 bases; bases with no gene match: 2. This CDR3 is CASSQPSGVYNEQFF. In DNA form, the CDR3 reads TGCGCCAGCAGCCAACCTAGCGGGGTCTACAATGAGCAGTTCTTC.

This clone was found many times. The chain uses TRBV7-9 and TRBJ1-1; no clear D. V was clipped by 5 bases and J by 4 bases, with 11 bases between them. CDR1 SEHNR and CDR2 FQNEAQ come from the germline V gene (reference sequence). This CDR3 spans 13 amino acids. CDR3 loop: CASSESGITEAFF. Here the CDR3 DNA reads TGTGCCAGCAGCGAAAGCGGCATCACTGAAGCTTTCTTT. Based on the CDR3 plus reference TRBV7-9 and TRBJ1-1, the full variable domain is DTGVSQNPRHKITKRGQNVTFRCDPISEHNRLYWYRQTLGQGPEFLTYFQNEAQLEKSRLLSDRFSAERPKGSFSTLEIQRTEQGDSAMYLCASSESGITEAFFGQGTRLTVV.

J is TRBJ2-3 and V is TRBV4-2, with a weak D call TRBD2 (6 bases). V was cut by 6 bases and J by 0 bases, with 16 bases left in between. The CDR3 runs 16 residues. CDR1 is LGHNA, CDR2 YNFKEQ, per germline. CDR3 sequence (DNA): TGTGCCAGCAGTCTACTGGGTAGCGGAAGCACAGATACGCAGTATTTT. As protein: CASSLLGSGSTDTQYF.

In its sample, this clone was seen many times. The V gene is TRBV19, the J gene TRBJ1-5; 11 positions match TRBD1. The CDR3 contains 16 residues. CDR1 LNHDA and CDR2 SQIVND come from the germline V gene (reference sequence). With 0 bases clipped from V and 3 bases from J, the junction kept 1 base outside the gene matches. DNA for the CDR3: TGTGCCAGTAGTATAGAGGGACAGGGGGACAATCAGCCCCAGCATTTT. This encodes CASSIEGQGDNQPQHF.

This clone was detected many times. The V gene is TRBV6-1, the J gene TRBJ2-1, with 10 bases fitting TRBD2. The CDR3 runs 15 residues. J lost 4 bases, V lost 5 bases, and 5 bases had no gene match. Germline V gene data show CDR1 as MNHNS and CDR2 as SASEGT. The CDR3 loop reads CASSPTSGSYNEQFF. In nucleotides, the CDR3 is TGTGCCAGCAGTCCGACTAGCGGGTCTTACAATGAGCAGTTCTTC.

Ten or more counts support this clone. The V gene is TRBV28, the J gene TRBJ2-4, with 8 bases aligning to TRBD2. The CDR3 sequence is 16 residues long. V shed 5 bases and J 2 bases; nucleotides not matched to a gene: 8. Germline V gives CDR1 MDHEN, CDR2 SYDVKM. In nucleotides, the CDR3 is TGTGCCAGCAGTACCCCGGGACTAGGTCCCAAAAACATTCAGTACTTC. It encodes CASSTPGLGPKNIQYF. Full variable domain (rest looked up from reference TRBV28 and TRBJ2-4): DVKVTQSSRYLVKRTGEKVFLECVQDMDHENMFWYRQDPGLGLRLIYFSYDVKMKEKGDIPEGYSVSREKKERFSLILESASTNQTSMYLCASSTPGLGPKNIQYFGAGTRLSVL.

This clone was counted many times. This same CDR3 is encoded by further DNA sequences in the sample. This sequence joins TRBV28 and TRBJ2-6; D is possibly TRBD1 (6 bases). This CDR3 has 16 amino acids. Germline values: CDR1 MDHEN, CDR2 SYDVKM. Trimming left V 6 bases short and J 4 bases short, with 16 bases between. CDR3 sequence reads: CASSPPRGSGANVLTF. The DNA for the CDR3 is TGTGCCAGCAGCCCCCCGAGGGGGTCCGGGGCCAACGTCCTGACTTTC.

As concerns this clone: The conserved phenylalanine or tryptophan is not found at the CDR3 terminus, so this likely reflects a read error. The chain carries TRBV5-5 and TRBJ1-1; 7 nucleotides match TRBD1. CDR1 is SGHKS and CDR2 is YYEKEE in the germline V gene (reference sequence). The CDR3 consists of 14 residues. With 6 bases clipped from V and 0 bases from J, the junction kept 5 bases outside the gene matches. The CDR3 region is CASMSGTVNTEAFS. CDR3 nucleotide sequence: TGTGCCAGCATGTCCGGGACAGTGAACACTGAAGCTTTCTCT.

On this clone: A junction end diverges from the germline sequence, so it may reflect a read error. The chain couples TRBV7-7 to TRBJ2-4; tentative D call: TRBD2 (5 bases). Germline V gene lookup returns CDR1 SSHAT and CDR2 FNYEAQ (reference sequence). This CDR3 contains 15 residues. This CDR3 reads CASSLSGGAKNIQYF. The CDR3 DNA is TGTGCTAGCAGCTTGAGTGGAGGAGCCAAAAACATTCAGTACTTC.

For this clone: A read error may explain this, as a much larger clone is one base away. The rearrangement joins TRBV7-9 to TRBJ2-5; D not resolved. There are 14 residues in the CDR3. Germline CDR1 reads SEHNR; CDR2 reads FQNEAQ (reference sequence). The CDR3 bases are TGTGCCAGCGGCTTAGGAACTCCTCAAGAGACCCAGTACTTC. This encodes CASGLGTPQETQYF.

This clone was seen ten or more times. The rearrangement joins TRBV5-1 to TRBJ2-1; no reliable D call. V lost 4 bases, J lost 2 bases, and 13 bases lay in between. This CDR3 is built from 15 residues. Germline CDR1 SGHRS, CDR2 YFSETQ. The CDR3 spells CASSRNQEPYNEQFF. In nucleotides, the CDR3 is TGCGCCAGCAGCCGGAATCAGGAACCCTACAATGAGCAGTTCTTC.

To note about this clone: In this CDR3 the conserved last residue, phenylalanine or tryptophan, is missing, so a read error is likely. V gene TRBV20-1 combines with J gene TRBJ1-2; no clear D. The CDR3 length is 13 residues. Germline V gene sequence: CDR1 DFQATT, CDR2 SNEGSKA (reference sequence). Trimming left V 1 base short and J 6 bases short, with 12 bases between. CDR3 DNA sequence: TGCAGTGCTAGAGTGCGGGCAGACCATGGCTACACCCTC. It yields the protein CSARVRADHGYTL.

Worth noting for this clone: One end of the junction is discordant with germline, which a read error may explain. The chain has TRBV18 and TRBJ1-2; D not certain. This CDR3 comprises 13 residues. Germline V CDR1 and CDR2: KGHSH, LQKENI. For the CDR3, the DNA is TGTACCAGCTCACCTAAAATGGGATATGGCTACACCTTC. It specifies CTSSPKMGYGYTF.

At least ten counts were recorded for this clone. The rearrangement joins TRBV11-2 to TRBJ1-1; D is perhaps TRBD1 (5 bases). CDR3 length: 15 amino acids. The germline V gene encodes CDR1 SGHAT and CDR2 FQNNGV. V was trimmed by 2 bases and J by 1 base, leaving 11 bases between them. CDR3 nucleotide sequence: TGTGCCAGCAGCTTATTGGCGGGGGGGAACACTGAAGCTTTCTTT. Translating gives CASSLLAGGNTEAFF. Supplemented by reference TRBV11-2 and TRBJ1-1, the full variable domain reads EAGVAQSPRYKIIEKRQSVAFWCNPISGHATLYWYQQILGQGPKLLIQFQNNGVVDDSQLPKDRFSAERLKGVDSTLKIQPAKLEDSAVYLCASSLLAGGNTEAFFGQGTRLTVV.

Many counts were recorded for this clone. The genes are TRBV6-1 and TRBJ2-7, with 7 bases that match TRBD1. The germline gives CDR1 MNHNS, CDR2 SASEGT. This CDR3 region has 14 residues. V dropped 1 base and J dropped 6; count of bases not matched to a gene: 6. The CDR3 loop reads CASSEDRGAGEQYF. DNA of the CDR3: TGTGCCAGCAGTGAAGACAGGGGAGCTGGCGAGCAGTACTTC.

Many counts were recorded for this clone. The V call is TRBV11-2, the J call TRBJ2-7; possibly TRBD1 for D (5 bases). The CDR3 extends over 14 amino acids. Trimming shortened V by 8 bases and J by 7 bases, and 21 bases separated the two germline ends. Germline V gives CDR1 SGHAT, CDR2 FQNNGV. For the CDR3, the DNA is TGTGCCAGCGGCCCGAAGACAGTCCTACGTGAGCAGTACTTC. Translation gives CASGPKTVLREQYF.

This clone has a handful of counts. The rearrangement uses TRBV28 and TRBJ2-7; no reliable D call. The germline CDR1 and CDR2 sequences are MDHEN and SYDVKM. Trimming cost V 4 bases and J 0 bases, with 13 bases left between them. The CDR3 is 15 amino acids. CDR3 DNA: TGTGCCAGCAGTTCGGCACTGACCAACTCCTACGAGCAGTACTTC. This encodes CASSSALTNSYEQYF.

This clone was recorded many times. The chain employs TRBV6-1 and TRBJ2-7, with 8 bases matching TRBD2. After removal of 7 bases from V and 6 bases from J, the junction contained 8 bases not matched to a gene. Germline CDR1 reads MNHNS; CDR2 reads SASEGT. This CDR3 comprises 13 residues. This CDR3 reads CASNLAGIGEQYF. CDR3 DNA sequence: TGTGCCAGCAACTTAGCGGGAATAGGCGAGCAGTACTTC.

This clone was recorded at least ten times. CDR3 DNA sequence: TGCAGTGCTAGAGTGTGGAGGGTAGAGACCCAGTACTTC. Translating gives CSARVWRVETQYF. V usage is TRBV20-1 and J usage is TRBJ2-5; possibly TRBD2 for D (6 bases). V was cut by 1 base and J by 4 bases, with 10 bases left in between. This CDR3 spans 13 amino acids. CDR1 is DFQATT and CDR2 is SNEGSKA in the germline V gene (reference sequence).

This clone was picked up many times. The chain links TRBV7-2 to TRBJ1-2; D call uncertain. The CDR3 is made up of 13 amino acids. The V gene lost 1 base and the J gene lost 4 bases, with 7 bases spanning the gap. The germline V gene has CDR1 SGHTA and CDR2 FQGNSA. The DNA for the CDR3 is TGTGCCAGCAGCTTAGACACAAGCTATGGCTACACCTTC. Protein sequence: CASSLDTSYGYTF.

There are many counts of this clone. The rearrangement links TRBV29-1 to TRBJ1-1; D gene uncertain. V gave up 2 bases and J gave up 7 bases, with 17 bases separating them. The CDR3 is made up of 14 amino acids. In germline, CDR1 is SQVTM, CDR2 ANQGSEA. The CDR3 sequence: CSVENPGRMGEAFF. The DNA for the CDR3 is TGCAGCGTTGAAAATCCCGGTAGAATGGGTGAAGCTTTCTTT.

In its sample, this clone was seen many times. The chain combines TRBV10-1 with TRBJ2-4; tentative D call: TRBD2 (6 bases). V gave up 2 bases and J gave up 5 bases, with 10 bases separating them. The CDR3 length is 14 residues. Per germline, CDR1 WNHNN and CDR2 SYGVQD (reference sequence). CDR3 sequence (DNA): TGCGCCAGCAGTGAGGGAGGAGGGCAAAACATTCAGTACTTC. Amino acids: CASSEGGGQNIQYF.